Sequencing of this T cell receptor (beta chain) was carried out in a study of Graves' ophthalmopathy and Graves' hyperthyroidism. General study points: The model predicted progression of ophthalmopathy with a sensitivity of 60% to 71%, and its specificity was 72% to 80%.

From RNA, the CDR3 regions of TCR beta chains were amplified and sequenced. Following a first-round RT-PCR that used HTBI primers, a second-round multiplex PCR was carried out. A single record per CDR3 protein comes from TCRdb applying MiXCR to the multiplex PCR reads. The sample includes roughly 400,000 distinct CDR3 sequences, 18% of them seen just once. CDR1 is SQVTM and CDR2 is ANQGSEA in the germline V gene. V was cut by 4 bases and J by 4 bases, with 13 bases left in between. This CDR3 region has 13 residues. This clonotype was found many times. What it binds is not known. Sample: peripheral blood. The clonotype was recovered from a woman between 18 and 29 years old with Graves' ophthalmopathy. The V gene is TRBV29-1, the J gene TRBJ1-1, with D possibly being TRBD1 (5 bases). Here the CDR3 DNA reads TGCAGCGTTGTGGAGGGGATAGGCACTGAAGCTTTCTTT. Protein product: CSVVEGIGTEAFF. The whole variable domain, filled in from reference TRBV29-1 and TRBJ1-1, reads SAVISQKPSRDICQRGTSLTIQCQVDSQVTMMFWYRQQPGQSLTLIATANQGSEATYESGFVIDKFPISRPNLTFSTLTVSNMSPEDSSIYLCSVVEGIGTEAFFGQGTRLTVV.